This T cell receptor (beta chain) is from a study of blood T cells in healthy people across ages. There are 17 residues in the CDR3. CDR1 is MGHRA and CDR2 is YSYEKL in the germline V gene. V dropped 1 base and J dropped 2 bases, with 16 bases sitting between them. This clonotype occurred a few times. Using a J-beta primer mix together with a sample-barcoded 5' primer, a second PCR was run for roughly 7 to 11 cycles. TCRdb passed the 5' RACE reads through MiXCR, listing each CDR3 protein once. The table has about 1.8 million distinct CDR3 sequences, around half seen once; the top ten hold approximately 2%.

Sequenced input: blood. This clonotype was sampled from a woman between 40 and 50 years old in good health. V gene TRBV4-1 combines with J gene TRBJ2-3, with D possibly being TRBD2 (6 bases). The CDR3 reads CASSQGVNGGLTDTQYF. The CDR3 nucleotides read TGCGCCAGCAGCCAAGGGGTGAACGGGGGTCTCACAGATACGCAGTATTTT.